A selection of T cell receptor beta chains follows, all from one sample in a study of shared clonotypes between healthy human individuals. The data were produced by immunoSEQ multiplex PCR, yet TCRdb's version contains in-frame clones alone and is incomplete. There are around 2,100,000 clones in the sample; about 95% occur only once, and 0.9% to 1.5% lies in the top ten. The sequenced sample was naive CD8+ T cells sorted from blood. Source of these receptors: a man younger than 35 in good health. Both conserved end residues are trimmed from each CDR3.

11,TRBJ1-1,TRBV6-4,ASRRTGTDEAF
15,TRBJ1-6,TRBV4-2,ASSRPKGGEEDSPLH
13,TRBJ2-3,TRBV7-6,ASSRTRANTDTQY
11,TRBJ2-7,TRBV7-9,ASSLELTYEQY
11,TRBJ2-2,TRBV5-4,ASSELGTGELF
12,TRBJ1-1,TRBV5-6,ASSLEWGNTEAF
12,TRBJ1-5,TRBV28,ASRTGTGYQPQH
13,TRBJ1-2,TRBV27,ASSLSIESIIGYT
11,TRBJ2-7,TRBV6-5,ASSYLSGQVEY
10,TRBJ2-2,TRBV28,ASRDTTGELF
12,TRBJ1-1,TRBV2,ASSDTGSNTEAF
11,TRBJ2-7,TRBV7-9,ASSYLGTYEQY
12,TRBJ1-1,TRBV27,ASSLSWVSTEAF
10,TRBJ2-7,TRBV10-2,ASSPDLYEQY
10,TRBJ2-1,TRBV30,AWSVLGHEQF
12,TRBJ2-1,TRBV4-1,ASSQVRDKDEQF
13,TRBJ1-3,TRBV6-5,ASGAGRGVGNTIY
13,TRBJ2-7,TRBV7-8,ASSLRTGDSYEQY
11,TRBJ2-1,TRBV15,ATSSSGSNEQF
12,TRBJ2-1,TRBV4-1,ASSQQTGFNEQF
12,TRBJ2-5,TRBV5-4,ASSPDRARETQY
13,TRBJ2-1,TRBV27,ASSISGGNPGEQF
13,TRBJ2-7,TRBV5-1,ASSLAVGTNYEQY
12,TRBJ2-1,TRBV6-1,ASRDLGSYNEQF
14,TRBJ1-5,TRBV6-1,ASSEWDSYSNQPQH
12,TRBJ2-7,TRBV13,ASSPSGTLYEQY
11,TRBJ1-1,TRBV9,ASSGQGHTEAF
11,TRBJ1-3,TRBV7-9,ASSDMGGNTIY
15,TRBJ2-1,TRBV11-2,ASSPFRGPTTNNEQF
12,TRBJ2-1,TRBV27,ASSETGSYNEQF
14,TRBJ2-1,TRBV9,ASSVEGSGTNNEQF
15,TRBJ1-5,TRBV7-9,ASSLEATTYSNQPQH
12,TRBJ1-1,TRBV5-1,ASSVGQATPEAF
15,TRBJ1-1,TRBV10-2,ASSDTPAVGRQTEAF
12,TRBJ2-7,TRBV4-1,ASSQAGESDEQY
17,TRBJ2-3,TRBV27,ASSLSTPGLAGFTDTQY
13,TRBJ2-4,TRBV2,ASGKEKEAKNIQY